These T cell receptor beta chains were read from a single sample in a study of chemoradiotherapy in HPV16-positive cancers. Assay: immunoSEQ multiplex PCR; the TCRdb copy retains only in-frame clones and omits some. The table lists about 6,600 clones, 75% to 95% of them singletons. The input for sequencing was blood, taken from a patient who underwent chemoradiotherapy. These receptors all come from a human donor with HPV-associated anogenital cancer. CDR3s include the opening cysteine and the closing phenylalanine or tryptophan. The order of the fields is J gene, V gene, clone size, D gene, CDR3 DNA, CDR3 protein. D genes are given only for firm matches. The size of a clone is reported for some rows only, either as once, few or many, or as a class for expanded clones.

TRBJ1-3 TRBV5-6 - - TGTGCCAGCAGCTTGTTGACATCTGGAAACACCATATATTTT CASSLLTSGNTIYF
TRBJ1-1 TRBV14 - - TGTGCCAGCAGCCAACAGGGGTACACTGAAGCTTTCTTT CASSQQGYTEAFF
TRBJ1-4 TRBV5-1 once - TGCGCCAGCAGCTTGCTGCCTAATGAAAAACTGTTTTTT CASSLLPNEKLFF
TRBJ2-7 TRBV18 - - TGTGCCAGCTCACCCCCCACGGGACGTGCCTCCTACGAGCAGTACTTC CASSPPTGRASYEQYF
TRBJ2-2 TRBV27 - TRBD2 TGTGCCAGCAGCATGAGGGGTCTAGCGGCAATGAACACCGGGGAGCTGTTTTTT CASSMRGLAAMNTGELFF
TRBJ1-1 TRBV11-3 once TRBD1 TGTGCCAGCCTCGGGGAGGGGGCGGATGAAGCTTTCTTT CASLGEGADEAFF
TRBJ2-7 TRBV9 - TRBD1 TGTGCCAGCAGCCCTCGGACAGGGGAGTACGAGCAGTACTTC CASSPRTGEYEQYF
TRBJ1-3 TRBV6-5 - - TGTGCCAGCAGTTACTCGTGGGGGGGCGGAAACACCATATATTTT CASSYSWGGGNTIYF
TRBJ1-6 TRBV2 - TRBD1 TGTGCCAGCAGTGAAGCCTGGACAGGGGCATATAATTCACCCCTCCACTTT CASSEAWTGAYNSPLHF
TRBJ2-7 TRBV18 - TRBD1 TGTGCCAGCTCACCAGTCAGACAGGGTGGGCACTTC CASSPVRQGGHF
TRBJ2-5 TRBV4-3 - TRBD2 TGCGCCAGCAGCCGCATTGTGTCACTAGCGGGAGGGCAAGAGACCCAGTACTTC CASSRIVSLAGGQETQYF
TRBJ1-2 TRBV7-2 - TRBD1 TGTGCCAGCAGCTCCCCCCAGGACAGGGCGAACTATGGCTACACCTTC CASSSPQDRANYGYTF
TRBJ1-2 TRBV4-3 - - TGCGCCAGCAGCCAAGAGGCCAGTGGACAGTCTAACTATGGCTACACCTTC CASSQEASGQSNYGYTF
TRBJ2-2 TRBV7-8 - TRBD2 TGTGCCAGCAACTTGCTCGGGGGGATTGCGAACACCGGGGAGCTGTTTTTT CASNLLGGIANTGELFF
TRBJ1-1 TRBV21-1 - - TGTGCCAGCAGCAAAGAAGATGTGGTCCCCCCCTCAACGACGGAGAACACTGAAGCTTTCTTT CASSKEDVVPPSTTENTEAFF
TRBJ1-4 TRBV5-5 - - TGTGCCAGCAGGCCCTCTGGGGGGGCGGGCGAAAAACTGTTTTTT CASRPSGGAGEKLFF
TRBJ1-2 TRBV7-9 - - TGTGCCAGCAGCCAGACGGAGACACCGCGTTATGGCTACACCTTC CASSQTETPRYGYTF
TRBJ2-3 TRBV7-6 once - TGTGCCAGCAGGGAAGCCCGCACAGATACGCAGTATTTT CASREARTDTQYF
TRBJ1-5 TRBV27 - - TGTGCCAGCAGTTTAAGGGACGGGAGGTTACCTAGCAATCAGCCCCAGCATTTT CASSLRDGRLPSNQPQHF
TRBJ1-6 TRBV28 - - TGTGCCAGCATGGACCCCGGGGGGCCGCGAAATTCACCCCTCCACTTT CASMDPGGPRNSPLHF
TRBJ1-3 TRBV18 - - TGTGCCAGCTCACCATCAGAGGGAAATCGAAACACCATATATTTT CASSPSEGNRNTIYF
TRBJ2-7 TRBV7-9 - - TGTGCCAGCAGCACACCGGGGGCAGGCTACGAGCAGTACTTC CASSTPGAGYEQYF
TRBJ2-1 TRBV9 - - TGTGCCAGCAGCTTCTCGACAGACCCTACAATGAGACAGTTCTTC CASSFSTDPTMRQFF
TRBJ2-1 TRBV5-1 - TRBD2 TGCGCCAGCAGCCCGTGGACTAGCGTCAATGAGCAGTTCTTC CASSPWTSVNEQFF
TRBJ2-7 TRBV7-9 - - TGTGCCAGCAGCCCGACCGGGGCGGGGGCAGGCGAGCAGTACTTC CASSPTGAGAGEQYF
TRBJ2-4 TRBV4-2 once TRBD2 TGTGCCAGCAGCCAGACGGGACTAGCGGGGGCCGCCATTCAGTACTTC CASSQTGLAGAAIQYF